This TCR beta chain came from a study of cytomegalovirus exposure and HLA in healthy donors. Study outcomes and limitations: Confirmation in vitro established that three CMV-associated chains were specific for CMV antigens.

Produced via immunoSEQ multiplex PCR; TCRdb's table is partial and in-frame only. Here the sample spans over 150,000 clones, roughly four fifths being singletons. This CDR3 contains 12 residues. V shed 8 bases and J shed 2 bases, with 9 bases lying between them. Germline loops: CDR1 SNHLY, CDR2 FYNNEI. Worth noting for this clone: The target antigen is unknown.

This clonotype originated in a woman aged 18-29 years in good health and CMV-seropositive. The J gene is TRBJ2-5, the V gene TRBV2; D not certain. The sequenced sample consisted of PBMCs. This chain's CDR3 is CASLVSQETQYF. CDR3 DNA: TGTGCCAGCCTAGTTTCGCAAGAGACCCAGTACTTC.